These 25 T cell receptor beta chains were all obtained from the same sample, sequenced in a study of technical replicates of blood from four donors. TCRdb's copy holds only in-frame clones and misses some; the assay was immunoSEQ multiplex PCR. Here the sample spans around 100,000 clones, roughly 95% being singletons. Sequencing was performed on T cells isolated from PBMCs. These receptors were collected from a human donor in good health.

This chain links TRBV23-1 with TRBJ1-1; D may be TRBD1 (5 bases). TRBV23-1 has ORF status, its function being uncertain. The CDR3 covers 11 residues. This CDR3 reads CTVWGGTEAFF. DNA of the CDR3: TGCACCGTCTGGGGGGGGACTGAAGCTTTCTTT.

Only a few counts were recorded for this clone. V gene TRBV29-1 combines with J gene TRBJ1-1, with TRBD1 identical over 9 bases. Germline V lookup: CDR1 SQVTM, CDR2 ANQGSEA. CDR3 length: 14 amino acids. The J segment lost 8 bases and the V segment lost 3 bases, leaving 10 bases of the junction unmatched. Here the CDR3 DNA reads TGCAGCGTTGAGTTCCCGGACAGGGGATCCGAAGCTTTCTTT. Translation: CSVEFPDRGSEAFF.

V and J are TRBV5-5 and TRBJ2-2; 8 positions match TRBD1. Germline V lookup: CDR1 SGHKS, CDR2 YYEKEE (reference sequence). After removal of 4 bases from V and 0 bases from J, the junction contained 2 bases not matched to a gene. CDR3 size: 15 residues. DNA of the CDR3: TGTGCCAGCAGCCAGACAGGGGCGAACACCGGGGAGCTGTTTTTT. Protein sequence: CASSQTGANTGELFF.

The chain uses TRBV2 and TRBJ2-1; no clear D. CDR3 length: 15 amino acids. Germline CDR1 reads SNHLY; CDR2 reads FYNNEI. V was pared by 5 bases and J by 1 base, with 12 bases between. CDR3 loop: CASSQLAGSYNEQFF. The CDR3 bases are TGTGCCAGCAGTCAACTCGCCGGGTCCTACAATGAGCAGTTCTTC.

In this sample, this clone turned up a few times. This chain joins TRBV11-2 and TRBJ2-1; TRBD2 aligns across 9 bases. CDR3 length: 16 amino acids. Per the germline V gene, CDR1 is SGHAT and CDR2 is FQNNGV. The ends lost 2 bases at V and 2 bases at J; junction bases unmatched: 4. CDR3 nucleotides: TGTGCCAGCAGCTTATCTAGCGGGGCCACCTACAATGAGCAGTTCTTC. Translating it yields CASSLSSGATYNEQFF.

This rearrangement joins TRBV5-5 to TRBJ2-5; the D gene is possibly TRBD2 (6 bases). Between the trimmed V and J ends, which lost 0 bases and 4 bases, there was a span of 13 bases. In germline, CDR1 is SGHKS, CDR2 YYEKEE (reference sequence). The CDR3 extends over 15 amino acids. The CDR3 protein is CASSLASLEGETQYF. The CDR3 nucleotides read TGTGCCAGCAGCTTGGCCTCATTGGAGGGAGAGACCCAGTACTTC. The complete variable domain, with remaining parts taken from reference TRBV5-5 and TRBJ2-5, reads DAGVTQSPTHLIKTRGQQVTLRCSPISGHKSVSWYQQVLGQGPQFIFQYYEKEERGRGNFPDRFSARQFPNYSSELNVNALLLGDSALYLCASSLASLEGETQYFGPGTRLLVL.

The rearrangement links TRBV9 to TRBJ2-3, with a tentative D call TRBD2 (5 bases). Germline V gene sequence: CDR1 SGDLS, CDR2 YYNGEE. V lost 4 bases and J lost 0, with 12 bases in between. This CDR3 spans 15 amino acids. For the CDR3, the DNA is TGTGCCAGCAGCCCTTGGCGGGCTAGCACAGATACGCAGTATTTT. Protein product: CASSPWRASTDTQYF.

For this clone: An end of the junction differs from the germline gene, which may be a read error. This chain links TRBV10-1 with TRBJ1-4; 8 nucleotides line up with TRBD1. CDR1 and CDR2 (germline): WNHNN, SYGVQD (reference sequence). The CDR3 has 14 residues. CDR3: CATSPGQEYEKLFF. CDR3 DNA: TGCGCCACCAGTCCGGGACAGGAGTACGAAAAACTGTTTTTT.

The chain recombines TRBV5-4 with TRBJ2-1; 14 nucleotides match TRBD2. V shed 4 bases, J shed 6 bases, and the junction held 3 bases outside the gene matches. Per germline, CDR1 SGHNT and CDR2 YYREEE (reference sequence). The CDR3 spans 15 residues. The CDR3 DNA reads TGTGCCAGCAGCCGGGGACTAGCGGGAGCCAATGAGCAGTTCTTC. Its translation: CASSRGLAGANEQFF.

This clone was found once. This sequence joins TRBV18 and TRBJ1-5, with D tentatively TRBD1 (5 bases). V was cut by 6 bases and J by 1 base, with 13 bases left in between. The germline V gene has CDR1 KGHSH and CDR2 LQKENI. The CDR3 sequence is 15 residues long. CDR3: CASSKLTVSNQPQHF. As DNA, the CDR3 is TGTGCCAGCTCGAAGTTGACAGTCAGCAATCAGCCCCAGCATTTT.

The V and J genes are TRBV4-2 and TRBJ2-7; D uncertain. Trimming shortened V by 1 base and J by 4 bases, and 8 bases separated the two germline ends. This CDR3 has 13 amino acids. Per the germline V gene, CDR1 is LGHNA and CDR2 is YNFKEQ. The CDR3 protein is CASSQVPSYEQYF. CDR3 in DNA: TGTGCCAGCAGCCAAGTACCCAGTTACGAGCAGTACTTC.

This chain uses TRBV5-4 with TRBJ2-7, with TRBD2 matching 9 bases. This CDR3 spans 11 amino acids. Per the germline V gene, CDR1 is SGHNT and CDR2 is YYREEE (reference sequence). With 5 bases clipped from V and 8 bases from J, the junction kept 2 bases outside the gene matches. The DNA of the CDR3 is TGTGCCAGCAGTAGCGGGGGCCAGCAGTACTTC. It codes for CASSSGGQQYF.

The rearrangement links TRBV6-1 to TRBJ1-2; no firm D call. CDR1 is MNHNS, CDR2 SASEGT, per germline. V gave up 7 bases and J gave up 4 bases, with 7 bases separating them. The CDR3 consists of 11 residues. CDR3 sequence reads: CASMQVYGYTF. The CDR3 DNA follows: TGTGCCAGCATGCAGGTCTATGGCTACACCTTC.

The V call is TRBV11-2, the J call TRBJ2-3; D perhaps matches TRBD2 (5 bases). The germline V gene has CDR1 SGHAT and CDR2 FQNNGV. V was clipped by 0 bases and J by 4 bases, with 8 bases between them. The CDR3 consists of 14 residues. CDR3 in DNA: TGTGCCAGCAGCTTAGATCGGCGGGCAGATACGCAGTATTTT. Amino acids: CASSLDRRADTQYF.

The genes are TRBV7-2 and TRBJ2-1; 9 nucleotides align to TRBD2. V shed 0 bases, J shed 8 bases, and the junction held 11 bases outside the gene matches. This CDR3 has 17 residues. CDR1 and CDR2 (germline): SGHTA, FQGNSA. CDR3 residues: CASSLARGRGSVDEQFF. The CDR3 DNA reads TGTGCCAGCAGCTTAGCGCGCGGGAGGGGGTCTGTAGATGAGCAGTTCTTC.

This sequence joins TRBV9 and TRBJ2-5; TRBD1 matches 8 bases. CDR3 length equals 13 residues. Germline values: CDR1 SGDLS, CDR2 YYNGEE. After removal of 7 bases from V and 5 bases from J, the junction contained 7 bases not matched to a gene. This chain's CDR3 is CASGKDRDETQYF. CDR3 coding DNA: TGTGCCAGCGGCAAGGACAGGGATGAGACCCAGTACTTC.

In DNA, the CDR3 is TGTGCCACCCCGACAGGGGCGGTCGGTGGCTACACCTTC. Translating it yields CATPTGAVGGYTF. The chain joins TRBV6-1 to TRBJ1-2, with 8 bases that match TRBD1. CDR1 is MNHNS, CDR2 SASEGT, per germline. This CDR3 has 13 amino acids. Trimming cost V 10 bases and J 7 bases; bases outside gene matches: 11.

V is TRBV28 and J is TRBJ2-3; 7 bases match TRBD2. Germline V CDR1 and CDR2: MDHEN, SYDVKM. This CDR3 contains 15 residues. With V trimmed by 8 bases and J by 0 bases, 8 bases remained unmatched. The CDR3 spells CASGPASGSTDTQYF. The CDR3 DNA reads as TGTGCCAGCGGACCGGCTAGCGGTAGCACAGATACGCAGTATTTT.

This clone appeared once. The rearrangement uses TRBV2 and TRBJ2-7; a possible D gene is TRBD2 (5 bases). This CDR3 is built from 13 residues. CDR1 SNHLY and CDR2 FYNNEI come from the germline V gene. Trimming shortened V by 6 bases and J by 0 bases, and 9 bases separated the two germline ends. CDR3 coding DNA: TGTGCCAGCAGACCTCGGGACTCCTACGAGCAGTACTTC. This encodes CASRPRDSYEQYF.

The V call is TRBV20-1, the J call TRBJ2-1, with 7 bases that match TRBD2. The CDR3 runs 11 residues. Trimming cost V 8 bases and J 6 bases; bases outside gene matches: 4. Germline CDR1 is DFQATT and CDR2 is SNEGSKA (reference sequence). CDR3 sequence (DNA): TGCAGTCCCCTAGCGGCCAATGAGCAGTTCTTC. This encodes CSPLAANEQFF.

The chain couples TRBV15 to TRBJ2-5, with a possible D match to TRBD1 (5 bases). Trimming took 3 bases from V and 4 from J, leaving 9 bases between them. The V gene's germline CDR1 is LNHNV and CDR2 YYDKDF (reference sequence). This CDR3 is built from 13 residues. The CDR3 spells CATSSDRIETQYF. CDR3 DNA sequence: TGTGCCACCAGCAGCGACAGAATAGAGACCCAGTACTTC.

The chain has TRBV28 and TRBJ2-7; maybe TRBD1 (5 bases). Germline loops: CDR1 MDHEN, CDR2 SYDVKM. The CDR3 has 12 amino acids. With 6 bases removed from V and 3 bases from J, the gap between germline ends came to 9 bases. DNA of the CDR3: TGTGCCAGCAGATCGACAGACTACGAGCAGTACTTC. This translates into CASRSTDYEQYF.

The V and J genes are TRBV7-8 and TRBJ2-1, with 8 bases that match TRBD1. V shed 3 bases and J 6 bases; nucleotides not matched to a gene: 1. Germline CDR1 reads SGHVS; CDR2 reads FQNEAQ. The CDR3 totals 13 residues. This CDR3 reads CASSLGQVNEQFF. CDR3 in DNA: TGTGCCAGCAGCTTGGGACAGGTCAATGAGCAGTTCTTC. Full variable domain (remainder filled in from reference TRBV7-8 and TRBJ2-1): GAGVSQSPRYKVAKRGQDVALRCDPISGHVSLFWYQQALGQGPEFLTYFQNEAQLDKSGLPSDRFFAERPEGSVSTLKIQRTQQEDSAVYLCASSLGQVNEQFFGPGTRLTVL.

This chain joins TRBV7-3 and TRBJ2-3; possibly TRBD2 for D (6 bases). Germline V lookup: CDR1 SGHTA, CDR2 FQGTGA. V gave up 3 bases and J gave up 7 bases, with 14 bases separating them. The CDR3 has 14 residues. The CDR3 protein is CASSFLDYGNTQYF. The CDR3 DNA sequence: TGTGCCAGCAGCTTCTTGGACTATGGCAATACGCAGTATTTT. Variable domain in full (rest from reference TRBV7-3 and TRBJ2-3): GAGVSQTPSNKVTEKGKYVELRCDPISGHTALYWYRQSLGQGPEFLIYFQGTGAADDSGLPNDRFFAVRPEGSVSTLKIQRTERGDSAVYLCASSFLDYGNTQYFGPGTRLTVL.

The genes are TRBV9 and TRBJ1-5; 9 positions agree with TRBD1. The junction had 7 bases not matched to a gene; V was cut back by 0 bases and J by 3 bases. Germline CDR1 SGDLS, CDR2 YYNGEE. There are 17 residues in the CDR3. The CDR3 sequence is CASSVDPGTGFNQPQHF. The CDR3 DNA sequence: TGTGCCAGCAGCGTAGATCCCGGGACAGGGTTCAATCAGCCCCAGCATTTT.